This is a list of T cell receptor beta chains from one sample in a study of blood T cell repertoires in COVID-19. Method: immunoSEQ multiplex PCR; TCRdb's copy keeps in-frame clones and lacks some. The sample includes roughly 130,000 clones, around three quarters of them seen just once. Sequencing was done on a sample of peripheral blood. Receptors were obtained from a man aged 45-65 years with acute or convalescent COVID-19. Both conserved end residues are part of each CDR3. The D gene is left open where the match is weak. A row's size may be missing; if present it is once, few, many or a size class.

v_gene	len	abundance	d_gene	j_gene	CDR3aa	CDR3nt
TRBV11-2	14	NA	NA	TRBJ1-3	CASNLGDFGNTIYF	TGTGCCAGCAACCTGGGGGACTTCGGAAACACCATATATTTT
TRBV27	13	NA	NA	TRBJ2-5	CAQPDSLQETQYF	TGTGCCCAGCCGGACAGCCTCCAAGAGACCCAGTACTTC
TRBV7-9	14	NA	TRBD2	TRBJ2-5	CASSSPGGGETQYF	TGTGCCAGCAGCTCGCCGGGGGGTGGCGAGACCCAGTACTTC
TRBV19	14	NA	TRBD1	TRBJ1-2	CASTPGTGTYGYTF	TGTGCCAGTACCCCTGGGACAGGGACCTATGGCTACACCTTC
TRBV4-2	14	NA	NA	TRBJ1-2	CASSQDGQSYGYTF	TGTGCCAGCAGCCAAGATGGACAAAGCTATGGCTACACCTTC
TRBV19	13	NA	TRBD1	TRBJ2-7	CASKRGQGYEQYF	TGTGCCAGTAAGAGGGGACAGGGCTACGAGCAGTACTTC
TRBV7-8	17	NA	TRBD2	TRBJ2-5	CASSPRLAGSARETQYF	TGTGCCAGCAGCCCGAGACTAGCGGGGTCGGCACGGGAGACCCAGTACTTC
TRBV20-1	11	NA	NA	TRBJ1-2	CSVRGGDGYTF	TGCAGTGTCCGCGGAGGGGATGGCTACACCTTC
TRBV5-1	15	NA	TRBD2	TRBJ2-7	CASSLSGTTFYEQYF	TGCGCCAGCAGCTTGTCCGGGACTACCTTCTACGAGCAGTACTTC
TRBV28	14	few	NA	TRBJ1-5	CASDSPLSNQPQHF	TGTGCCAGCGACAGTCCACTAAGCAATCAGCCCCAGCATTTT
TRBV30	14	once	NA	TRBJ2-7	CALSGGGSIYEQYF	TGTGCCCTTTCGGGTGGGGGCTCCATCTACGAGCAGTACTTC
TRBV5-1	14	NA	NA	TRBJ2-5	CASSLAGTQETQYF	TGCGCCAGCAGCTTGGCCGGGACTCAAGAGACCCAGTACTTC
TRBV6-5	15	NA	TRBD1	TRBJ2-1	CASSYLDRGRGGQFF	TGTGCCAGCAGTTATTTGGACAGGGGGAGGGGTGGGCAGTTCTTC
TRBV27	14	NA	NA	TRBJ1-4	CASSLRRGEEKLFF	TGTGCCAGCAGTCTCCGAAGGGGTGAAGAAAAACTGTTTTTT
TRBV7-2	19	NA	TRBD2	TRBJ2-3	CASSSRLAGGRYSTDTQYF	TGTGCCAGCAGCTCCCGATTAGCGGGGGGCCGTTATTCTACAGATACGCAGTATTTT
TRBV29-1	13	NA	TRBD2	TRBJ2-5	CSVEGGGGETQYF	TGCAGCGTTGAGGGGGGGGGAGGAGAGACCCAGTACTTC
TRBV5-5	14	NA	TRBD1	TRBJ1-6	CASSAGTGASPLHF	TGTGCCAGCAGTGCTGGGACAGGTGCGTCACCCCTCCACTTT
TRBV6-5	14	NA	TRBD1	TRBJ2-4	CASSPLGGLNIQYF	TGTGCCAGCAGTCCCCTAGGGGGCCTAAACATTCAGTACTTC
TRBV4-1	15	NA	TRBD2	TRBJ2-1	CASSQVASGYNEQFF	TGCGCCAGCAGCCAAGTGGCTAGCGGGTACAATGAGCAGTTCTTC
TRBV6-5	13	NA	NA	TRBJ1-5	CASRTGWDQPQHF	TGTGCCAGCCGGACGGGGTGGGATCAGCCCCAGCATTTT